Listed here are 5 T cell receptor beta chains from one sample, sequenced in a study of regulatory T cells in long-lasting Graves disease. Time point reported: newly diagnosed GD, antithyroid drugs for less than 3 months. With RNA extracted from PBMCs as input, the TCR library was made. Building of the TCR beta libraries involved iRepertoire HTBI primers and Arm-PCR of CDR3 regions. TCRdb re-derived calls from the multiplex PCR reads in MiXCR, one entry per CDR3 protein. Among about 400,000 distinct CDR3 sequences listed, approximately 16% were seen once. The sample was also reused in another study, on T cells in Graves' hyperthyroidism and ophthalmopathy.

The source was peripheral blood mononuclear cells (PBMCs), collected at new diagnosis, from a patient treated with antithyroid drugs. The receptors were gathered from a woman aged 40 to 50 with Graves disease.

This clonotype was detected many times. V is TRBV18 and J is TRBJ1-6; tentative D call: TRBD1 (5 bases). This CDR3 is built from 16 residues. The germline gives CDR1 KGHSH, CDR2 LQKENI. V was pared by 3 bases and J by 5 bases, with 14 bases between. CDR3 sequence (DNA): TGTGCCAGCTCACCCCGACAGCCGAATAATAATTCACCCCTCCACTTT. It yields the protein CASSPRQPNNNSPLHF.

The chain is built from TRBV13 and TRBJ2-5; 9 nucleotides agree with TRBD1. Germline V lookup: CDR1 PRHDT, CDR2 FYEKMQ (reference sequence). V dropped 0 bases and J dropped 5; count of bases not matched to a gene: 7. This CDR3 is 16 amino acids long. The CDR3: CASSLGIGTGRETQYF. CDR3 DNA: TGTGCCAGCAGCTTAGGGATCGGGACAGGGCGGGAGACCCAGTACTTC.

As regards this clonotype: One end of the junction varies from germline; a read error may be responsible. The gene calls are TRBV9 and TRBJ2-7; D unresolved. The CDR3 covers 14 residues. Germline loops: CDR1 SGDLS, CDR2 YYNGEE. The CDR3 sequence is CVSSATDDSGEQYF. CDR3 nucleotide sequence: TGTGTCAGCAGCGCGACGGACGACTCGGGTGAGCAGTACTTC.

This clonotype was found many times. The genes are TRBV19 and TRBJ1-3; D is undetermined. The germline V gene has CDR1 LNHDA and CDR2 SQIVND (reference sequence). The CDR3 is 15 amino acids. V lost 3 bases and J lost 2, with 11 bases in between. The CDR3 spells CASSIGEYPGNTIYF. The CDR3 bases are TGTGCCAGTAGTATTGGCGAATACCCTGGAAACACCATATATTTT.

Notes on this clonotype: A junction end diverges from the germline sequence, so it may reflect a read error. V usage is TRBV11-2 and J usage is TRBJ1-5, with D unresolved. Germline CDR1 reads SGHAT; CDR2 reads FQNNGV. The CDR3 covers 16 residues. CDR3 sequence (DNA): TGTGCCAGCAGCTTAGATTCACCTTATAGCAATAAGCCCCAGCATTTT. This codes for CASSLDSPYSNKPQHF.